These 17 T cell receptor beta chains were all obtained from the same sample, sequenced in a study of response to subunit inactivated influenza vaccine. TCRdb itself ran the RT-PCR reads through MiXCR, one entry per CDR3 protein. Of 500,000 to 600,000 distinct CDR3 sequences listed, roughly 10% are singletons. Sequenced here: PBMCs from blood, sampled on the day of vaccination. Receptors were obtained from a man over 45 who received an inactivated influenza vaccine.

This chain connects TRBV4-3 to TRBJ2-2; D is undetermined. CDR1 is LGHNA, CDR2 YSLEER, per germline. The CDR3 runs 15 residues. Trimming removed 4 bases from V and 1 base from J, with 10 bases in between. CDR3 region: CASSLYTENTGELFF. The CDR3 DNA reads TGCGCCAGCAGCCTCTATACGGAGAACACCGGGGAGCTGTTTTTT.

This clonotype was seen a handful of times. The V call is TRBV27, the J call TRBJ1-5; D gene uncertain. The V and J ends lost 3 bases and 4 bases respectively, with 13 bases between them. CDR1 is MNHEY and CDR2 is SMNVEV in the germline V gene (reference sequence). The CDR3 runs 15 residues. CDR3 nucleotides: TGTGCCAGCAGTTTCTCGGGGTTGGCAAATCAGCCCCAGCATTTT. Translated: CASSFSGLANQPQHF.

This clonotype occurred many times. The chain uses TRBV12-3 or TRBV12-4 and TRBJ1-1; D perhaps matches TRBD1 (5 bases). The V gene lost 6 bases and the J gene lost 4 bases, with 18 bases spanning the gap. This CDR3 comprises 15 residues. CDR3: CASSPGTLGSTEAFF. CDR3 DNA sequence: TGTGCCAGCAGCCCTGGGACCCTGGGGAGCACTGAAGCTTTCTTT.

Points on this clonotype: Since a much larger clone is just one base distant, this may be a read error. The chain links TRBV29-1 to TRBJ2-6; D is undetermined. CDR1 is SQVTM, CDR2 ANQGSEA, per germline. V shed 3 bases and J shed 0 bases, with 12 bases lying between them. The CDR3 covers 16 residues. CDR3 in DNA: TGCAGCGTTGATGATATGACGATCTCTGGGGCCAACGTCCTGACTTTC. It codes for CSVDDMTISGANVLTF.

V and J are TRBV2 and TRBJ2-2, with TRBD1 identical over 9 bases. The CDR3 is 16 amino acids. From germline, CDR1 is SNHLY and CDR2 FYNNEI. V gave up 9 bases and J gave up 1 base; unmatched junction bases: 9. The CDR3 DNA reads TGTGCCAGAGGGGCCCGGGACAGGGTGAACACCGGGGAGCTGTTTTTT. Its protein product is CARGARDRVNTGELFF. Full variable domain (rest looked up from reference TRBV2 and TRBJ2-2): EPEVTQTPSHQVTQMGQEVILRCVPISNHLYFYWYRQILGQKVEFLVSFYNNEISEKSEIFDDQFSVERPDGSNFTLKIRSTKLEDSAMYFCARGARDRVNTGELFFGEGSRLTVL.

The V gene is TRBV29-1, the J gene TRBJ2-1; the D gene is possibly TRBD2 (6 bases). With 4 bases removed from V and 4 bases from J, the gap between germline ends came to 23 bases. This CDR3 spans 17 amino acids. The germline V gene has CDR1 SQVTM and CDR2 ANQGSEA. CDR3 nucleotide sequence: TGCAGCGTTGGAGGGACGCCGTTAGTGGGGAGGTACAATGAGCAGTTCTTC. It encodes CSVGGTPLVGRYNEQFF.

V is TRBV5-1 and J is TRBJ2-1; tentatively, D is TRBD1 or TRBD2 (5 bases each). The CDR3 consists of 16 residues. V was shortened by 4 bases and J by 2 bases, with 16 bases between the two germline ends. From germline, CDR1 is SGHRS and CDR2 YFSETQ. The CDR3 region has the DNA TGCGCCAGCAGCCCCGACTACAGGTTAACCTACAATGAGCAGTTCTTC. This translates into CASSPDYRLTYNEQFF.

The V call is TRBV3-1, the J call TRBJ2-5; TRBD2 matches 11 bases. Germline V lookup: CDR1 LGHDT, CDR2 YNNKEL (reference sequence). V lost 3 bases and J lost 4; bases outside the gene matches: 7. CDR3 length: 16 residues. CDR3 nucleotide sequence: TGTGCCAGCAGCCAGACTAGCGGGACTGTAGGAGAGACCCAGTACTTC. Protein sequence: CASSQTSGTVGETQYF.

This clonotype has just a few counts. The chain links TRBV12-3 or TRBV12-4 to TRBJ1-5, with a weak D call TRBD1 (6 bases). CDR3 length: 15 amino acids. V lost 3 bases to trimming and J lost 5 bases, with 14 bases between them. CDR3 in DNA: TGTGCCAGCAGTTTTCGGGCGGGGGGCGATCAGCCCCAGCATTTT. Translated: CASSFRAGGDQPQHF.

V usage is TRBV28 and J usage is TRBJ1-1; D is unclear. V lost 6 bases and J lost 1, with 21 bases in between. The CDR3 covers 17 residues. CDR1 is MDHEN, CDR2 SYDVKM, per germline. DNA of the CDR3: TGTGCCAGCAGCACTTATTGGAGTAGCCAGTGGAACACTGAAGCTTTCTTT. Protein: CASSTYWSSQWNTEAFF.

This clonotype has at least ten counts. This chain uses TRBV11-2 with TRBJ2-1, with unresolved D. CDR1 and CDR2 (germline): SGHAT, FQNNGV. The CDR3 sequence is 13 residues long. The ends were cut back, 1 base at V and 6 bases at J, with 7 bases in the middle. CDR3 in amino acids: CASSLVLFNEQFF. In DNA, the CDR3 is TGTGCCAGCAGCTTAGTTCTTTTCAATGAGCAGTTCTTC. Complete variable domain (other parts from reference TRBV11-2 and TRBJ2-1): EAGVAQSPRYKIIEKRQSVAFWCNPISGHATLYWYQQILGQGPKLLIQFQNNGVVDDSQLPKDRFSAERLKGVDSTLKIQPAKLEDSAVYLCASSLVLFNEQFFGPGTRLTVL.

The V and J genes are TRBV10-3 and TRBJ2-1, with 10 bases that match TRBD2. The V and J ends lost 8 bases and 4 bases, in that order; junction bases with no gene match: 11. The CDR3 has 16 residues. Germline V gene lookup returns CDR1 ENHRY and CDR2 SYGVKD. CDR3 amino acids: CAISYVSGGLYNEQFF. CDR3 nucleotide sequence: TGTGCCATCTCCTATGTTAGCGGGGGGCTGTACAATGAGCAGTTCTTC.

This clonotype turned up a few times. The chain links TRBV5-1 to TRBJ2-3; D gene uncertain. The CDR3 extends over 13 amino acids. V gave up 3 bases and J gave up 4 bases, with 9 bases separating them. CDR1 SGHRS and CDR2 YFSETQ come from the germline V gene. The CDR3 nucleotides read TGCGCCAGCAGCTCCCACCTGGCAGATACGCAGTATTTT. Translation gives CASSSHLADTQYF.

This clonotype was recorded many times. As DNA, the CDR3 is TGTGCCTGGATACCGCTTCTTCCCCCCTACGAGCAGTACTTC. Translation: CAWIPLLPPYEQYF. This chain connects TRBV30 to TRBJ2-7; D is undetermined. The CDR3 loop spans 14 amino acids. Per the germline V gene, CDR1 is GTSNPN and CDR2 is SVGIG (reference sequence). Trimming cost V 4 bases and J 2 bases, with 15 bases left between them.

V usage is TRBV5-6 and J usage is TRBJ2-7; 9 bases match TRBD1. J lost 5 bases, V lost 4 bases, and 7 bases had no gene match. Germline lookup yields CDR1 SGHDT and CDR2 YYEEEE. This CDR3 comprises 14 residues. The CDR3 DNA is TGTGCCAGCAGCGACGGGACAGGGATCCACGAGCAGTACTTC. This encodes CASSDGTGIHEQYF.

The chain couples TRBV7-8 to TRBJ2-1; a weak D match, TRBD2 (6 bases). Deletions cut 1 base from V and 4 bases from J, with 14 bases between. CDR1 is SGHVS, CDR2 FQNEAQ, per germline. The CDR3 runs 16 residues. The CDR3 here is CASSLVFGRDYNEQFF. In DNA, the CDR3 is TGTGCCAGCAGCTTAGTTTTTGGGCGGGATTACAATGAGCAGTTCTTC.

This clonotype was counted between two and nine times. The chain uses TRBV5-6 and TRBJ2-3, with no clear D. Germline V gives CDR1 SGHDT, CDR2 YYEEEE. The V end was cut by 4 bases, the J end by 0 bases, with 12 bases between. This CDR3 has 15 amino acids. The CDR3 DNA is TGTGCCAGCAGCGGCGGTGGGGATAGCACAGATACGCAGTATTTT. This gives the protein CASSGGGDSTDTQYF.